This T cell receptor beta chain was identified during a study of blood T cells in healthy people across ages. PCR was performed a second time for about 7 to 11 cycles using a sample-barcoded 5' primer and a J-beta primer mix. TCRdb recomputed calls from the 5' RACE reads with MiXCR, one row per CDR3 protein. Among 1.5 million to 2 million distinct CDR3 sequences, 40% to 55% were seen once, and the ten largest hold 2% to 2.5%. Germline CDR1 is ENHRY and CDR2 is SYGVKD. V lost 6 bases and J lost 8, with 11 bases in between. The CDR3 runs to 12 residues. Sample: blood. The rearrangement links TRBV10-3 to TRBJ2-1; D is undetermined. The clonotype was recovered from a woman between 40 and 50 years old in good health. In DNA form, the CDR3 reads TGTGCCATCAGCGCCATTGGGGATGAGCAGTTCTTC. It encodes CAISAIGDEQFF.